This TCR beta chain was obtained from a study of vaccination and CD4 T cells after COVID-19. The sample's time point: late sampling 161 to 241 days after vaccination in three convalescent patients. Treatment in this sample: roughly ten-day PBMC culture with coronavirus spike peptide pools or control peptides (ViraFEST assay). Sequence data for DNA of cultured CD4+ T cells were generated by the Oncomine TCR Beta short-read assay. A single record per CDR3 protein comes from TCRdb applying MiXCR to the PCR reads. The profile shows about 22,000 distinct CDR3 sequences, 35% to 40% of them singletons. CDR1 and CDR2 (germline): SGHTA, FQGTGA. V dropped 8 bases and J dropped 4; count of bases not matched to a gene: 8. The CDR3 has 15 residues. For this clonotype: Its antigen remains unknown.

The sequence came from a human donor who had recovered from COVID-19. The chain combines TRBV7-3 with TRBJ1-6; 7 nucleotides line up with TRBD1. Sample: CD4+ T cells from blood, cultured in vitro, taken about 7 months after SARS-CoV-2 vaccination. The CDR3 protein is CASAATGPYNSPLHF. The CDR3 nucleotides read TGTGCCAGCGCAGCGACAGGGCCATATAATTCACCCCTCCACTTT.